This is a list of T cell receptor beta chains from one sample in a study of cytomegalovirus exposure and HLA in healthy donors. Sequenced by immunoSEQ multiplex PCR; TCRdb stores in-frame clones only, minus some. The repertoire holds some 120,000 clones, with 90% to 97% as singletons. The sequenced material came from PBMCs. These receptors all come from a man aged 18 to 30 in good health and CMV-seronegative. Both conserved end residues are part of each CDR3. The D gene is left open where the match is weak. Clone size, where shown, is once, few, many, or a class for clones that have expanded.

TRBJ2-1	-	TRBV13	TRBD2	TGTGCCAGCAGCACTAGCGGGAGAGGGTACAATGAGCAGTTCTTC	CASSTSGRGYNEQFF
TRBJ1-1	-	TRBV4-3	-	TGCGCCAGCAGCCGCAACATCATGAACACTGAAGCTTTCTTT	CASSRNIMNTEAFF
TRBJ2-1	-	TRBV9	TRBD2	TGTGCCAGCAGACCGGCTAGCGGGAGTGTGGGTGAGCAGTTCTTC	CASRPASGSVGEQFF
TRBJ2-7	-	TRBV27	TRBD1	TGTGCCAGCACCCCCAGGGACAGCCCCTCCTACGAGCAGTACTTC	CASTPRDSPSYEQYF
TRBJ1-2	-	TRBV10-3	TRBD1	TGTGCCATCAGTACACTGACAGGGTCTTACGGCTACACCTTC	CAISTLTGSYGYTF
TRBJ1-1	once	TRBV9	-	TGTGCCAGCAGCTCACTTTTAGGGGGGGGCACTGAAGCTTTCTTT	CASSSLLGGGTEAFF
TRBJ2-7	-	TRBV9	TRBD2	TGTGCCAGTTCGGTGGGGGGGAAGAGCTCCTACGAGCAGTACTTC	CASSVGGKSSYEQYF
TRBJ2-1	-	TRBV20-1	-	TGCAGTGCTAGAAGGGGAAATGAGCAGTTCTTC	CSARRGNEQFF
TRBJ1-1	-	TRBV6-1	-	TGTGCCAGCAGTCGCACTGAAGCTTTCTTT	CASSRTEAFF
TRBJ2-3	once	TRBV19	TRBD2	TGTGCCAGTTCGGAAGTCCTAGCGGGCACAGATACGCAGTATTTT	CASSEVLAGTDTQYF